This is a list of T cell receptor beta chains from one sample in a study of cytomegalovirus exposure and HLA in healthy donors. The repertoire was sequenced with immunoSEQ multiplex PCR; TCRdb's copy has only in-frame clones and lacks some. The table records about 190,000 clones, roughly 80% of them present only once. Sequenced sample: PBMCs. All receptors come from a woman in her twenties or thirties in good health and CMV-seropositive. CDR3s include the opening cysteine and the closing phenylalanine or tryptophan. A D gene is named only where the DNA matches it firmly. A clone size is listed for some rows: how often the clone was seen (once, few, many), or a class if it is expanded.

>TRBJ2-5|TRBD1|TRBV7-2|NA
CASSSGQGPQETQYF
TGTGCCAGCAGCTCTGGACAGGGTCCCCAAGAGACCCAGTACTTC
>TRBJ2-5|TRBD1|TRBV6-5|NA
CASRGTGRETQYF
TGTGCCAGCAGGGGGACAGGGCGGGAGACCCAGTACTTC
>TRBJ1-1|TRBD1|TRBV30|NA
CAWSPSGTGNTEAFF
TGTGCCTGGAGTCCATCCGGGACAGGGAACACTGAAGCTTTCTTT
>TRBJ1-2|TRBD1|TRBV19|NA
CASTSGQGGYGYTF
TGTGCCAGTACCTCCGGACAGGGAGGCTATGGCTACACCTTC
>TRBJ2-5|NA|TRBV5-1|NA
CASSLGVQETQYF
TGCGCCAGCAGCTTGGGCGTACAAGAGACCCAGTACTTC
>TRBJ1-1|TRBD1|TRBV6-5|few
CASSKPGGSTEAFF
TGTGCCAGCAGCAAGCCAGGGGGGAGCACTGAAGCTTTCTTT
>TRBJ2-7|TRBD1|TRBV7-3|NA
CASSFGTGGEQYF
TGTGCCAGCAGCTTTGGGACAGGGGGCGAGCAGTACTTC
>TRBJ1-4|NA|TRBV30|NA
CAWARGQPTTNEKLFF
TGTGCCTGGGCCCGCGGACAGCCCACAACTAATGAAAAACTGTTTTTT
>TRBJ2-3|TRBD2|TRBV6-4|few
CASSEGTSGGTDTQYF
TGTGCCAGCAGTGAGGGGACTAGCGGGGGCACAGATACGCAGTATTTT
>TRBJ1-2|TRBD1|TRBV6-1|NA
CASSLRTGANYGYTF
TGTGCCAGCAGCCTCCGGACAGGAGCTAACTATGGCTACACCTTC
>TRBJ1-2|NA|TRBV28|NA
CASLLANYGYTF
TGTGCCAGCCTCCTAGCTAACTATGGCTACACCTTC
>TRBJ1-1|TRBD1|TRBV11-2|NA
CASTPDRVNTEAFF
TGTGCCAGCACCCCGGACAGGGTAAACACTGAAGCTTTCTTT
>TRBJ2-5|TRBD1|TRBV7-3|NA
CASKQGAEQETQYF
TGTGCCAGCAAGCAGGGGGCAGAACAAGAGACCCAGTACTTC
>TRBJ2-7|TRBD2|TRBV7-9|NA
CASSLGTSGRSEQYF
TGTGCCAGCAGCCTCGGGACTAGCGGGAGGAGCGAGCAGTACTTC
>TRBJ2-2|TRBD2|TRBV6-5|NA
CASSYSIRGETGELFF
TGTGCCAGCAGTTACTCGATTCGGGGGGAAACCGGGGAGCTGTTTTTT
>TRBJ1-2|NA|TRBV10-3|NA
CAISGQPTVGGYTF
TGTGCCATCAGTGGACAACCCACCGTAGGTGGCTACACCTTC
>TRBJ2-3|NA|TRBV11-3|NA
CASSRDSRTDTQYF
TGTGCCAGCAGCAGAGACAGCCGCACAGATACGCAGTATTTT
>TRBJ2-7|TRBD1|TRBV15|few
CATSRERGPTYEQYF
TGTGCCACCAGCAGAGAAAGGGGGCCGACCTACGAGCAGTACTTC
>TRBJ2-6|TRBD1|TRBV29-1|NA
CSVAMRPGQGPLGANVLTF
TGCAGCGTGGCCATGCGTCCGGGACAGGGGCCGCTCGGGGCCAACGTCCTGACTTTC
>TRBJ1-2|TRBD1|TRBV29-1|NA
CSASPGQGYYGYTF
TGCAGCGCCTCCCCGGGACAGGGATACTATGGCTACACCTTC
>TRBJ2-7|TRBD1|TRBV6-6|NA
CASSYHGTGGHEQYF
TGTGCCAGCAGTTATCACGGGACAGGGGGTCACGAGCAGTACTTC
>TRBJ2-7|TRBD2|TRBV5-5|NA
CASSLVAGGLEQYF
TGTGCCAGCAGCTTGGTAGCGGGAGGTTTAGAGCAGTACTTC
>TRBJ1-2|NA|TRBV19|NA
CASSIKEGFGYGYTF
TGTGCCAGTAGTATAAAGGAGGGGTTCGGCTATGGCTACACCTTC
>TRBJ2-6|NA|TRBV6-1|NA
CASSEALGGGVRGANVLTF
TGTGCCAGCAGTGAGGCGCTAGGGGGCGGGGTTCGGGGGGCCAACGTCCTGACTTTC
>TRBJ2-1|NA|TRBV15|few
CATSRDQEGGNEQFF
TGTGCCACCAGCAGAGATCAGGAGGGTGGCAATGAGCAGTTCTTC
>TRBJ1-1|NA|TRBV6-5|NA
CASSYYGGYTEAFF
TGTGCCAGCAGTTATTATGGGGGCTACACTGAAGCTTTCTTT
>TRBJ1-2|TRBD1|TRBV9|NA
CASSPRRGQGAQSYGYTF
TGTGCCAGCAGCCCCCGACGGGGACAGGGGGCTCAGAGCTATGGCTACACCTTC
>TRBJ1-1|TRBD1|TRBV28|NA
CASSQTGGGAFF
TGTGCCAGCAGCCAGACAGGGGGCGGAGCTTTCTTT
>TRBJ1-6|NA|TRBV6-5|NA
CASSFAATGGNSPLHF
TGTGCCAGCAGTTTTGCAGCAACCGGCGGTAATTCACCCCTCCACTTT
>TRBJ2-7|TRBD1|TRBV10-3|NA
CAPTPGTESSYEQYF
TGTGCCCCTACCCCCGGGACAGAGAGCTCCTACGAGCAGTACTTC
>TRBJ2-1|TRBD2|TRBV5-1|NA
CASSRLAASYNEQFF
TGCGCCAGCAGCCGTCTAGCGGCATCCTACAATGAGCAGTTCTTC
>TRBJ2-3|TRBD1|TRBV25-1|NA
CASSDNRGPADTQYF
TGTGCCAGCAGTGACAACAGGGGGCCGGCAGATACGCAGTATTTT
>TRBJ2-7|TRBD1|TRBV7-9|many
CASEIRDSSYEQYF
TGTGCCAGCGAAATCCGGGACAGCTCCTACGAGCAGTACTTC